The 18 T cell receptor beta chains below all came from one sample that was sequenced in a study of T-cell reconstitution after alpha-beta-depleted transplantation in children. A library of TCRbeta sequences, prepared with unique molecular identifiers, was generated. Using its own MiXCR run on the PCR reads, TCRdb lists one record per CDR3 protein. The top ten hold approximately 1% of the sample, which has hundreds of thousands of distinct CDR3 sequences, about 15% seen once. This sample comprised PBMCs from the stem cell graft donor, obtained from the stem cell graft. The receptors originated from a human donor who donated a stem cell graft to a child with acute myeloid leukemia.

This clonotype appeared many times. The chain employs TRBV20-1 and TRBJ2-7; TRBD2 matches 14 bases. Germline assignment: CDR1 DFQATT and CDR2 SNEGSKA (reference sequence). V lost 1 base, J lost 0 bases, and 8 bases stayed unmatched. This CDR3 spans 18 amino acids. CDR3 sequence: CSARGPGLAGALSYEQYF. For the CDR3, the DNA is TGCAGTGCTAGAGGTCCGGGACTAGCGGGGGCCCTCTCCTACGAGCAGTACTTC.

Only a few counts were recorded for this clonotype. This rearrangement joins TRBV11-1 to TRBJ1-1; TRBD1 might be the D (5 bases). Trimming shortened V by 1 base and J by 0 bases, and 18 bases separated the two germline ends. The CDR3 runs to 18 residues. CDR1 SGHAT and CDR2 FQDESV come from the germline V gene (reference sequence). The CDR3 here is CASSLVSDRRSLNTEAFF. In nucleotides, the CDR3 is TGTGCCAGCAGCTTAGTGTCTGACAGACGATCCCTGAACACTGAAGCTTTCTTT.

The gene calls are TRBV6-2 or TRBV6-3 and TRBJ2-7, with 10 bases matching TRBD2. CDR3 length: 15 amino acids. V was clipped by 7 bases and J by 2 bases; unmatched bases: 8. The germline CDR1 and CDR2 sequences are MNHEY and SVGEGT. In nucleotides, the CDR3 is TGTGCCAGCAAAACTCTAGCGGGGGTTACCTACGAGCAGTACTTC. Translated, it gives CASKTLAGVTYEQYF.

This clonotype came up many times. The rearrangement links TRBV10-1 to TRBJ2-5, with D tentatively TRBD1 or TRBD2 (5 bases each). V was shortened by 0 bases and J by 5 bases, with 10 bases between the two germline ends. The CDR3 length is 14 residues. Germline V gene lookup returns CDR1 WNHNN and CDR2 SYGVQD (reference sequence). CDR3 amino acids: CASSESGDGETQYF. In DNA form, the CDR3 reads TGCGCCAGCAGTGAGTCGGGGGACGGGGAGACCCAGTACTTC.

The chain carries TRBV14 and TRBJ2-1; D gene uncertain. V lost 1 base and J 3 bases, leaving 13 bases between the germline ends. CDR1 and CDR2 from the germline V gene are SGHDN and FVKESK. The CDR3 covers 16 residues. CDR3: CASSQVVSFVYNEQFF. The DNA for the CDR3 is TGTGCCAGCAGCCAAGTCGTTAGTTTCGTCTACAATGAGCAGTTCTTC.

The table lists this clonotype with a few counts. This chain connects TRBV12-3 or TRBV12-4 to TRBJ2-2, with TRBD1 identical over 9 bases. This CDR3 spans 16 amino acids. J lost 5 bases, V lost 5 bases, and 9 bases had no gene match. CDR3 in DNA: TGTGCCAGCAGTACCAGGGGACAGGGTGTAACCGGGGAGCTGTTTTTT. Protein product: CASSTRGQGVTGELFF.

A few counts support this clonotype. This sequence joins TRBV20-1 and TRBJ2-1; TRBD1 agrees at 7 bases. The junction had 6 bases not matched to a gene; V was cut back by 2 bases and J by 5 bases. Germline CDR1 and CDR2: DFQATT and SNEGSKA (reference sequence). CDR3 length equals 14 residues. CDR3 sequence reads: CSARLDRENNEQFF. The CDR3 DNA is TGCAGTGCTAGACTAGACAGGGAAAACAATGAGCAGTTCTTC.

This clonotype was observed many times. The chain links TRBV20-1 to TRBJ2-3; D is perhaps TRBD1 (6 bases). The CDR3 sequence is 16 residues long. Looked up from germline, CDR1 is DFQATT and CDR2 is SNEGSKA (reference sequence). V was trimmed by 3 bases and J by 2 bases, leaving 18 bases between them. CDR3 sequence (DNA): TGCAGTGCTAGCCTGGCGGCAGGGGCCCCCACAGATACGCAGTATTTT. This codes for CSASLAAGAPTDTQYF.

On this clonotype: This may be a read error: a much more frequent sequence differs by one nucleotide. Here the CDR3 DNA reads TGCGCCAGCAGCCCCGCAGTTGGACTCGAAGAGCCCCAGTACTTC. It yields the protein CASSPAVGLEEPQYF. The chain links TRBV5-1 to TRBJ2-5, with a weak D call TRBD2 (5 bases). The CDR3 extends over 15 amino acids. The germline gives CDR1 SGHRS, CDR2 YFSETQ.

This clonotype was counted a few times. The rearrangement links TRBV7-9 to TRBJ2-7, with TRBD2 as a possible D gene (6 bases). The V gene lost 0 bases and the J gene lost 2 bases, with 14 bases spanning the gap. Germline V gene lookup returns CDR1 SEHNR and CDR2 FQNEAQ (reference sequence). The CDR3 is 16 amino acids. The chain's CDR3 is CASSLAVGREAYEQYF. CDR3 sequence (DNA): TGTGCCAGCAGCTTAGCAGTTGGCAGGGAGGCCTACGAGCAGTACTTC.

This clonotype has a count of ten or more. The J gene is TRBJ1-1, the V gene TRBV7-9; perhaps TRBD1 as D (5 bases). From germline, CDR1 is SEHNR and CDR2 FQNEAQ (reference sequence). Trimming took off 5 bases at V and 7 bases at J, with 11 bases between the two ends. This CDR3 has 12 amino acids. The CDR3 is CASSHDSDEAFF. The CDR3 region has the DNA TGTGCCAGCAGCCACGACAGCGATGAAGCTTTCTTT.

This clonotype has a count of ten or more. J is TRBJ1-1 and V is TRBV20-1; maybe TRBD1 (6 bases). The V end lost 7 bases, the J end lost 2 bases, and 11 bases lay between the germline ends. Germline CDR1 is DFQATT and CDR2 is SNEGSKA (reference sequence). The CDR3 contains 12 residues. CDR3 protein: CSVWGLNTEAFF. CDR3 DNA sequence: TGCAGTGTTTGGGGGCTTAACACTGAAGCTTTCTTT.

The table lists this clonotype with many counts. This sequence joins TRBV29-1 and TRBJ2-1; 8 positions match TRBD2. Germline values: CDR1 SQVTM, CDR2 ANQGSEA. The CDR3 runs 15 residues. Trimming took 7 bases from V and 9 from J; bases not matched to a gene: 17. The CDR3 nucleotides are TGCAGCGCCCCGGTTGAGCGGGGGAGATTGGGTGAGCAGTTCTTC. This sequence encodes CSAPVERGRLGEQFF.

The rearrangement uses TRBV4-3 and TRBJ2-7; D may be TRBD1 or TRBD2 (5 bases each). The V end lost 2 bases, the J end lost 0 bases, and 11 bases lay between the germline ends. CDR3 length: 15 amino acids. Germline CDR1 LGHNA, CDR2 YSLEER. In DNA form, the CDR3 reads TGCGCCAGCAGCCAAAACAGGAGGAGCTCCTACGAGCAGTACTTC. This encodes CASSQNRRSSYEQYF.

V usage is TRBV5-5 and J usage is TRBJ1-2; 12 bases fit TRBD1. The CDR3 totals 15 residues. The V gene end was trimmed by 4 bases and the J gene end by 8 bases; junction bases not matched to a gene: 9. The germline CDR1 and CDR2 sequences are SGHKS and YYEKEE (reference sequence). CDR3 protein: CASSAPGQGARGYTF. CDR3 nucleotides: TGTGCCAGCAGCGCCCCGGGACAGGGGGCTAGGGGCTACACCTTC.

This chain uses TRBV9 with TRBJ2-3, with 8 bases identical to TRBD2. CDR3 length equals 15 residues. J gave up 4 bases and V 0 bases, and 4 bases lay outside the gene matches. Germline lookup yields CDR1 SGDLS and CDR2 YYNGEE. Written as DNA, the CDR3 is TGTGCCAGCAGCGTAGGAAATAGCGGGGCAGATACGCAGTATTTT. It specifies CASSVGNSGADTQYF.

This clonotype was recorded a few times. This chain connects TRBV7-8 to TRBJ2-1; D is possibly TRBD2 (6 bases). The ends were cut back, 5 bases at V and 6 bases at J, with 17 bases in the middle. This CDR3 has 15 residues. Germline V CDR1 and CDR2: SGHVS, FQNEAQ. CDR3 nucleotides: TGTGCCAGCAGCCCCAACCCCCGGGGAGGCAATGAGCAGTTCTTC. The encoded protein is CASSPNPRGGNEQFF.

The V call is TRBV11-2, the J call TRBJ2-3, with TRBD1 matching 11 bases. Germline CDR1 SGHAT, CDR2 FQNNGV. CDR3 size: 16 residues. J gave up 3 bases and V 4 bases, and 6 bases lay outside the gene matches. This CDR3 reads CASSSDRGPGTDTQYF. The CDR3 DNA reads TGTGCCAGCAGCTCGGACAGGGGGCCTGGTACAGATACGCAGTATTTT.